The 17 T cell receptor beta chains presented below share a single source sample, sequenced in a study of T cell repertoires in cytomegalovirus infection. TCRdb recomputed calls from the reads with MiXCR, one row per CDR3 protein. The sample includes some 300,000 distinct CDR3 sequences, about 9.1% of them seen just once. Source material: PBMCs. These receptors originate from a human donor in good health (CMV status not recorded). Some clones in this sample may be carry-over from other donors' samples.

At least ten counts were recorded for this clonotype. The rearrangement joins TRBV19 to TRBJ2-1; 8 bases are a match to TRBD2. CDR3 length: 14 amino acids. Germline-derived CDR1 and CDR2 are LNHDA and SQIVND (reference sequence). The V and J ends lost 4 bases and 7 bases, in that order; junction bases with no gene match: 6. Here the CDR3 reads CASSRLAGHNEQFF. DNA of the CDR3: TGTGCCAGTAGTAGGTTAGCGGGGCATAATGAGCAGTTCTTC.

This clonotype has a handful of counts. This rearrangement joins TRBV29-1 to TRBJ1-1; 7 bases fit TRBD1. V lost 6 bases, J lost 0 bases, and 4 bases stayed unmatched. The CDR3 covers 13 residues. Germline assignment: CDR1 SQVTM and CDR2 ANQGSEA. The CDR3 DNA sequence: TGCAGCGTCAAAACAGGGGTGAACACTGAAGCTTTCTTT. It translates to CSVKTGVNTEAFF. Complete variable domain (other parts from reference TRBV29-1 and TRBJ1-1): SAVISQKPSRDICQRGTSLTIQCQVDSQVTMMFWYRQQPGQSLTLIATANQGSEATYESGFVIDKFPISRPNLTFSTLTVSNMSPEDSSIYLCSVKTGVNTEAFFGQGTRLTVV.

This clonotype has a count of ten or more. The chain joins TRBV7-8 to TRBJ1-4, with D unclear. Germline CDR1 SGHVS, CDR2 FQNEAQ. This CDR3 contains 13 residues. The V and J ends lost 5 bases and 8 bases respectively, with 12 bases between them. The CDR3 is CASSDPLGEKLFF. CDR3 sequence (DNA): TGTGCCAGCAGCGACCCTCTGGGGGAAAAACTGTTTTTT.

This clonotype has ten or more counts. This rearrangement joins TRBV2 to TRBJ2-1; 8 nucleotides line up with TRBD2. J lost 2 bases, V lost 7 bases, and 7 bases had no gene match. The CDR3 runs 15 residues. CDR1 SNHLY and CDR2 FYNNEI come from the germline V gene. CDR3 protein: CASTLAGLTYNEQFF. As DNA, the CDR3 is TGTGCCAGCACCTTAGCGGGGCTAACCTACAATGAGCAGTTCTTC.

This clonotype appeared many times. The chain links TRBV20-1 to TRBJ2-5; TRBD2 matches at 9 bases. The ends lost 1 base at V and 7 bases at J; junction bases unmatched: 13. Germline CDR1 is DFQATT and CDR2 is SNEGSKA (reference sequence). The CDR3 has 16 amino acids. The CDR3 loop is CSARGEAGGLLGTQYF. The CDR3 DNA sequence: TGCAGTGCTAGAGGGGAAGCGGGGGGCCTTCTAGGGACCCAGTACTTC.

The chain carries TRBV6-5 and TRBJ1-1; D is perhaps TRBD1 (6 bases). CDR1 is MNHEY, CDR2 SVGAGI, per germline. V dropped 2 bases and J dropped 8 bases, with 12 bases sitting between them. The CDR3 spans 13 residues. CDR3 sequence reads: CASSYPGALEAFF. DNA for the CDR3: TGTGCCAGCAGTTACCCAGGGGCCCTCGAAGCTTTCTTT.

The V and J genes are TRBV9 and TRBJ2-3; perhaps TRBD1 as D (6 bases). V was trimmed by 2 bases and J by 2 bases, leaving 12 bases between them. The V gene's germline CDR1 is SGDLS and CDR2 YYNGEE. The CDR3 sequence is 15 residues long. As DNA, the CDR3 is TGTGCCAGCAGCGTTGGGGGCCCCTCCACAGATACGCAGTATTTT. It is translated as CASSVGGPSTDTQYF.

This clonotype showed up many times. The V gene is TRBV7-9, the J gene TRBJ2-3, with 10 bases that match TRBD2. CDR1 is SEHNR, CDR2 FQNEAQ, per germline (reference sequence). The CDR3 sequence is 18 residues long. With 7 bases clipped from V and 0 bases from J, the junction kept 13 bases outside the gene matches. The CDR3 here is CASIQRLAGATSTDTQYF. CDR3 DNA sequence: TGTGCCAGCATCCAGCGACTAGCGGGCGCTACTAGCACAGATACGCAGTATTTT.

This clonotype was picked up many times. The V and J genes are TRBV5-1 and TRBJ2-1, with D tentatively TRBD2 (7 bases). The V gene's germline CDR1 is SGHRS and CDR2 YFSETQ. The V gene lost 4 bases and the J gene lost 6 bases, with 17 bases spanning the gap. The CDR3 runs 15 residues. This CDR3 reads CASSGITGGPNEQFF. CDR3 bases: TGCGCCAGCAGCGGGATAACCGGGGGGCCCAATGAGCAGTTCTTC.

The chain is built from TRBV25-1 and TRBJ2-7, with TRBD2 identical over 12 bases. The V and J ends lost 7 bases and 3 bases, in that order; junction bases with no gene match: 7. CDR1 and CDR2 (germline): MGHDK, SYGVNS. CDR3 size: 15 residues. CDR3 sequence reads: CASTKGTSGRYEQYF. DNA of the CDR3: TGTGCCAGCACCAAGGGGACTAGCGGGCGCTACGAGCAGTACTTC.

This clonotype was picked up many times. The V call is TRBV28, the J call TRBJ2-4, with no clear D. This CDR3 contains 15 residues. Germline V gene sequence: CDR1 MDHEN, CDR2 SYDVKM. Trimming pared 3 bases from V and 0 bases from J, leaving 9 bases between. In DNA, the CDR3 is TGTGCCAGCAGTTTGAAACAGACAGCCAAAAACATTCAGTACTTC. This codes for CASSLKQTAKNIQYF. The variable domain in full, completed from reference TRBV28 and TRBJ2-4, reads DVKVTQSSRYLVKRTGEKVFLECVQDMDHENMFWYRQDPGLGLRLIYFSYDVKMKEKGDIPEGYSVSREKKERFSLILESASTNQTSMYLCASSLKQTAKNIQYFGAGTRLSVL.

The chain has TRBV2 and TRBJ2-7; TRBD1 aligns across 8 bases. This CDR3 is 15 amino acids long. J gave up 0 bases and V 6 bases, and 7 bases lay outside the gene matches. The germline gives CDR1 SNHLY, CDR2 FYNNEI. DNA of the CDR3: TGTGCCAGCAGAGCGACAGGGGTTAGCTCCTACGAGCAGTACGTC. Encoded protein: CASRATGVSSYEQYV.

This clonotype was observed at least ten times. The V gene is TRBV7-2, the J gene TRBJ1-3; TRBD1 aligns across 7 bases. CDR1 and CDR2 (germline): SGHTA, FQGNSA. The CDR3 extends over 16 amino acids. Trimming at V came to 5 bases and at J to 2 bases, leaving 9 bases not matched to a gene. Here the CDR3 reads CASSAFMTGTGNTIYF. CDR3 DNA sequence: TGTGCCAGCAGCGCCTTTATGACAGGGACTGGAAACACCATATATTTT.

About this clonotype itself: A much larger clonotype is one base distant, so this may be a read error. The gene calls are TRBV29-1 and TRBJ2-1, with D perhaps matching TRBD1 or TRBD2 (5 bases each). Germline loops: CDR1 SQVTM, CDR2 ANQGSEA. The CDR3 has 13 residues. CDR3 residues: CSVVGASHNEQFF. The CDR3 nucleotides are TGCAGCGTTGTCGGGGCCTCCCACAATGAGCAGTTCTTC.

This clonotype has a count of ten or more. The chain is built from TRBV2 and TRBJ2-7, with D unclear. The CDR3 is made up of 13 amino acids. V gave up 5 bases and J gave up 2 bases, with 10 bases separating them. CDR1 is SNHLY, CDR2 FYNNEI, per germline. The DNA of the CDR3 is TGTGCCAGCAGTAACAGTGGGGCCTACGAGCAGTACGTC. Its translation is CASSNSGAYEQYV.

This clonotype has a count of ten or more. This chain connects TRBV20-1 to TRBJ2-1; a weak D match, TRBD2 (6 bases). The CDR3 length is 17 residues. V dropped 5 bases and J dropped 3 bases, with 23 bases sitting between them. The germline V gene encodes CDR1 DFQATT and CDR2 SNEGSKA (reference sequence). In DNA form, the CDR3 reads TGCAGTGCTTTCCCGCTTGTTGCGGGAATAGGCTACAATGAGCAGTTCTTC. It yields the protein CSAFPLVAGIGYNEQFF.

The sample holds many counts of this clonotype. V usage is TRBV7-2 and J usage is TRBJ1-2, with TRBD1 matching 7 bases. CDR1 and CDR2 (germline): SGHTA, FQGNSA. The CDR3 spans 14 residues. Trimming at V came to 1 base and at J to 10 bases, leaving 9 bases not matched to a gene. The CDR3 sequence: CASSLGGTAKIYTF. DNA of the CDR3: TGTGCCAGCAGCTTAGGCGGGACAGCTAAGATCTACACCTTC.